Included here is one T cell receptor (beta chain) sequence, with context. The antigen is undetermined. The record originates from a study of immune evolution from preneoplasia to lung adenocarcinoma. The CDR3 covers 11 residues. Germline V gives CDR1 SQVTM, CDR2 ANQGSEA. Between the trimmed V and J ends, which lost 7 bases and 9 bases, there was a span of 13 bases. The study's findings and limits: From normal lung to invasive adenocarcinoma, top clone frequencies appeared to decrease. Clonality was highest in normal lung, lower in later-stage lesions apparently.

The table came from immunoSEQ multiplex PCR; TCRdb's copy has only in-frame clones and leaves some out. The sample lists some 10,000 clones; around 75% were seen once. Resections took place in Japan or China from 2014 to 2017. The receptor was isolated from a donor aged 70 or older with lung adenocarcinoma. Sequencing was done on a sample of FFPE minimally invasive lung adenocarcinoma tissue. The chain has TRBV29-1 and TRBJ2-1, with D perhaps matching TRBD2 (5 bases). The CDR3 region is CSGRGALEQFF. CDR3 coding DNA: TGCAGCGGCCGGGGAGCGCTTGAGCAGTTCTTC.